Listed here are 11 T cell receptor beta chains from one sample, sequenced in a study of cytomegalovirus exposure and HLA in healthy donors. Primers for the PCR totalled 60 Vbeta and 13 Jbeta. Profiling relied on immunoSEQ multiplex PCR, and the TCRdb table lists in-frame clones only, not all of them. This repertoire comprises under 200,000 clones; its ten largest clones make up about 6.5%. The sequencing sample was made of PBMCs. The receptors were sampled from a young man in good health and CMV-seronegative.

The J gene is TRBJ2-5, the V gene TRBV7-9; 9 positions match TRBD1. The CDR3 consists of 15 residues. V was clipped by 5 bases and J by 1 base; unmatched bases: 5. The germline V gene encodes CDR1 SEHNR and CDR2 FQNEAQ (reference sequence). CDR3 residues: CASSKQGAIQETQYF. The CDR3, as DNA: TGTGCCAGCAGCAAACAGGGGGCCATCCAAGAGACCCAGTACTTC.

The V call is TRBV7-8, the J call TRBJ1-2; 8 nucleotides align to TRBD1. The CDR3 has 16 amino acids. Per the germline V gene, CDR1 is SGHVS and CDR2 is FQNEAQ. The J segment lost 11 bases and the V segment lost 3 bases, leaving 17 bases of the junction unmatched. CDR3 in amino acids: CASSLANRDRSLSYTF. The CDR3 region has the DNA TGTGCCAGCAGCTTGGCAAACAGGGACAGGAGCCTTTCATACACCTTC.

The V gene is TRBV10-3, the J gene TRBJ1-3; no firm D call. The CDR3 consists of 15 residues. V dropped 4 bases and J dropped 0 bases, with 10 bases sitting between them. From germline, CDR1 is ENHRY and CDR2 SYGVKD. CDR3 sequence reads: CAISVLPSSGNTIYF. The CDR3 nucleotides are TGTGCCATCAGTGTCCTACCGAGCTCTGGAAACACCATATATTTT.

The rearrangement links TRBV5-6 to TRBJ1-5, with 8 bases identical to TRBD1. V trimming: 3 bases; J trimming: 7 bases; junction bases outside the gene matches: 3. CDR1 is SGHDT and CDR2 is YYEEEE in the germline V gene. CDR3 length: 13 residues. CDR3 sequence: CASSSDRGQPQHF. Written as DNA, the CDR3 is TGTGCCAGCAGCTCTGACAGGGGCCAGCCCCAGCATTTT.

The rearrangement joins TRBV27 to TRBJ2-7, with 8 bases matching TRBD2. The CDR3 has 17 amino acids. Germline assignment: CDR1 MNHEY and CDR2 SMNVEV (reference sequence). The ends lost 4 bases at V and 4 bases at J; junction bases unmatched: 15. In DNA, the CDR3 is TGTGCCAGCAGTTCTACTATGGGACTCGGGGGGGGATACGAGCAGTACTTC. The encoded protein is CASSSTMGLGGGYEQYF.

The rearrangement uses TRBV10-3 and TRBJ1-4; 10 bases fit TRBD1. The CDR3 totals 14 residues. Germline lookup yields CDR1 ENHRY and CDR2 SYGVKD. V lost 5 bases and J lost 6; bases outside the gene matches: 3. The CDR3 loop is CAISTGTGDEKLFF. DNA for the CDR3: TGTGCCATCAGTACCGGGACAGGGGATGAAAAACTGTTTTTT.

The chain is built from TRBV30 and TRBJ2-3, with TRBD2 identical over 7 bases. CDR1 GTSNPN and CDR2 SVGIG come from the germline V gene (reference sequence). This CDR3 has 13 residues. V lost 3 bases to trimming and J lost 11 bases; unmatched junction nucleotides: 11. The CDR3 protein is CAWSGLLAGEQYF. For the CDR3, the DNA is TGTGCCTGGAGCGGGCTTTTGGCGGGAGAGCAGTATTTT.

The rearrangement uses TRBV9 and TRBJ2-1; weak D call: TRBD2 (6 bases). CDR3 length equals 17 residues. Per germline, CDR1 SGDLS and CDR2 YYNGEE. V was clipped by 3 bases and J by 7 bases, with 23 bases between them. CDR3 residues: CASSDLVSGLSGNEQFF. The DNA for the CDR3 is TGTGCCAGCAGCGATCTCGTTAGCGGACTATCGGGGAATGAGCAGTTCTTC.

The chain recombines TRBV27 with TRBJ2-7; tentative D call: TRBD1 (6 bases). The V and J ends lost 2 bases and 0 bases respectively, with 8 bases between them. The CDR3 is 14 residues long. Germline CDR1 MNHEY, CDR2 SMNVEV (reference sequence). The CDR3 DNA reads TGTGCCAGCAGTTTAACAGGGAGCTCCTACGAGCAGTACTTC. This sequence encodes CASSLTGSSYEQYF.

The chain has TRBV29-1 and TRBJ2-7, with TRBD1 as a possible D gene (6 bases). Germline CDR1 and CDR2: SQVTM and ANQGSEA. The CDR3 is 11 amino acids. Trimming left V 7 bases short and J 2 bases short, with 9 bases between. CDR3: CSASGAYEQYF. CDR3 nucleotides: TGCAGCGCTTCAGGGGCCTACGAGCAGTACTTC.

CDR3 nucleotides: TGTGCCAGCAGCTTAGGCGGGGGGCTCCAAGAGACCCAGTACTTC. Protein sequence: CASSLGGGLQETQYF. The chain carries TRBV7-7 and TRBJ2-5; 8 nucleotides match TRBD2. The CDR3 runs 15 residues. Looked up from germline, CDR1 is SSHAT and CDR2 is FNYEAQ (reference sequence). The junction had 2 bases not matched to a gene; V was cut back by 1 base and J by 1 base.